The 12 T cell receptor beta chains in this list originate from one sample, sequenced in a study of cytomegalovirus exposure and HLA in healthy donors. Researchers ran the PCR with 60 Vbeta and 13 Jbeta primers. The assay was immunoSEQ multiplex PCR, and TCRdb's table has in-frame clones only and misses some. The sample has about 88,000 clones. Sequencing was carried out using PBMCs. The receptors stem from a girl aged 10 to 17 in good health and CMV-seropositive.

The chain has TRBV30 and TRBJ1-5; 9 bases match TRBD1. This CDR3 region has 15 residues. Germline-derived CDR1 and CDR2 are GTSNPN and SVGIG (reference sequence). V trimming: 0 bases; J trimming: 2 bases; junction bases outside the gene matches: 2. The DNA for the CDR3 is TGTGCCTGGAGTGTTGACAGGGGGGGCAATCAGCCCCAGCATTTT. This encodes CAWSVDRGGNQPQHF.

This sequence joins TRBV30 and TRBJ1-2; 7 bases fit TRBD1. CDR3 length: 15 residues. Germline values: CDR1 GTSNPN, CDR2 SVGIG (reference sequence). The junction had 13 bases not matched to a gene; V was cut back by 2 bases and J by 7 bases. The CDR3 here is CAWSISTGPTSGYTF. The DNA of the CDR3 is TGTGCCTGGAGTATATCGACAGGGCCCACTAGTGGCTACACCTTC.

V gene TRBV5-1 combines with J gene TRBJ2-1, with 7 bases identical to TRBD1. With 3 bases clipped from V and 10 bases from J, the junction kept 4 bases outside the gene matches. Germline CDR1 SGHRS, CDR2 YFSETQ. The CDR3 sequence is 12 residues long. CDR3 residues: CASSSQGVEQFF. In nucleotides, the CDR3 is TGCGCCAGCAGCTCGCAGGGGGTAGAGCAGTTCTTC. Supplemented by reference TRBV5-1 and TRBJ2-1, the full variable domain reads KAGVTQTPRYLIKTRGQQVTLSCSPISGHRSVSWYQQTPGQGLQFLFEYFSETQRNKGNFPGRFSGRQFSNSRSEMNVSTLELGDSALYLCASSSQGVEQFFGPGTRLTVL.

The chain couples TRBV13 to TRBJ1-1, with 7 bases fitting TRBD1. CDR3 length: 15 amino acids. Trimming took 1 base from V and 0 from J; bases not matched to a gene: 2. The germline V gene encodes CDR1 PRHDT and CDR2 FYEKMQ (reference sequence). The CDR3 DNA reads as TGTGCCAGCAGCTTAGCGGGACAGCTGAACACTGAAGCTTTCTTT. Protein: CASSLAGQLNTEAFF.

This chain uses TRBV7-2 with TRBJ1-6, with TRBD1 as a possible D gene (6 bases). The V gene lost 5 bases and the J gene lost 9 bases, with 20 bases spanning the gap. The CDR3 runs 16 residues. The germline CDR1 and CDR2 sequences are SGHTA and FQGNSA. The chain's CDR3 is CASSHIIGTRSSPLHF. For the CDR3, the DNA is TGTGCCAGCAGCCACATCATCGGGACACGGTCTTCACCCCTCCACTTT.

The CDR3 bases are TGTGCCAGCAGCCAAGTAGGAGGGGAGGAAGGCTACACCTTC. It translates to CASSQVGGEEGYTF. The V call is TRBV4-2, the J call TRBJ1-2; D perhaps matches TRBD1 (5 bases). The CDR3 has 14 residues. V lost 1 base to trimming and J lost 8 bases, with 14 bases between them. The germline V gene has CDR1 LGHNA and CDR2 YNFKEQ.

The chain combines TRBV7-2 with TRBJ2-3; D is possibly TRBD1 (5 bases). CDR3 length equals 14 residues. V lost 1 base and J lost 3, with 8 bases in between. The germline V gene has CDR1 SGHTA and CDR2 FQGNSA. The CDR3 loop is CASSLGGPTDTQYF. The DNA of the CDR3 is TGTGCCAGCAGCTTAGGGGGCCCTACAGATACGCAGTATTTT. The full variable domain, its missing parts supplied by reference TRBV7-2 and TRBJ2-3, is GAGVSQSPSNKVTEKGKDVELRCDPISGHTALYWYRQSLGQGLEFLIYFQGNSAPDKSGLPSDRFSAERTGGSVSTLTIQRTQQEDSAVYLCASSLGGPTDTQYFGPGTRLTVL.

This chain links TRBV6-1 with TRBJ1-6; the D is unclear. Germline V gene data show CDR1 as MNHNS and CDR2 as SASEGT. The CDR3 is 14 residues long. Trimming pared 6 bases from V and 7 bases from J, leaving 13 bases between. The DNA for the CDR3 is TGTGCCAGCAGCGACCTTGGAGGGAATTCACCCCTCCACTTT. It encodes CASSDLGGNSPLHF.

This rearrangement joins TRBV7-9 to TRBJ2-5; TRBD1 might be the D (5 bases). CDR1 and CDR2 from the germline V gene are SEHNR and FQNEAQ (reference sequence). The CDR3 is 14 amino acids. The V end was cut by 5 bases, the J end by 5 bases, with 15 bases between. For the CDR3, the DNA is TGTGCCAGCAGCGCACCAGGGAATTTGGAGACCCAGTACTTC. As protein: CASSAPGNLETQYF.

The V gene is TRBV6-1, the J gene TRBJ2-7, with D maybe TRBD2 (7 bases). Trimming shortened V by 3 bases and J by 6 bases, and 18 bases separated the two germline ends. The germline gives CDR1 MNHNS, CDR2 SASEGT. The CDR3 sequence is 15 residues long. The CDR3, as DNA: TGTGCCAGCAGTGACCCCTTAAGGGGGAGGGGCGAGCAGTACGTC. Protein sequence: CASSDPLRGRGEQYV.

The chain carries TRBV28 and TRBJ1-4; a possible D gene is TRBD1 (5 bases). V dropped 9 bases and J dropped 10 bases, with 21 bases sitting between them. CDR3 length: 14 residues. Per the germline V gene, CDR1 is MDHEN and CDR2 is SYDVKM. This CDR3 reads CASSERGQRGKLFF. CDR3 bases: TGTGCCAGTTCCGAGCGGGGTCAAAGGGGAAAACTGTTTTTT.

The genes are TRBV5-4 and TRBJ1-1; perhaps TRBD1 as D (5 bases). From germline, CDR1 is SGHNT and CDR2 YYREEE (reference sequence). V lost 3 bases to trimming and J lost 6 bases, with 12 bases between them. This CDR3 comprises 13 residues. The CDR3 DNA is TGTGCCAGCAGCTGGGAGCGGGGCGCTGAAGCTTTCTTT. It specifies CASSWERGAEAFF.